The rows below give T cell receptor beta chains drawn from one sample of a study of siplizumab effects on memory and regulatory T cells. The method was immunoSEQ multiplex PCR; TCRdb's version includes in-frame clones alone and lacks a portion of them. The table lists 80,000 to 130,000 clones, more than 85% of them singletons. The sequenced sample was CD4+ T cells sorted from blood. These receptors all stem from a human donor in good health. Some clones in this sample may be carry-over from other donors' samples. The CDR3 runs from the conserved cysteine through the conserved F or W. The order of the fields is V gene, clone size, J gene, D gene, CDR3 protein, CDR3 DNA. D genes are given only for firm matches. Clone size is stated in some rows and not others, as once, few, many or a class when expanded.

>TRBV4-1|-|TRBJ2-4|-
CASSPTAGLAKNIQYF
TGCGCCAGCAGCCCCACTGCGGGACTAGCCAAAAACATTCAGTACTTC
>TRBV9|-|TRBJ2-1|TRBD2
CASRPGLAGGPGEQFF
TGTGCCAGCAGACCGGGACTAGCGGGAGGTCCAGGTGAGCAGTTCTTC
>TRBV7-3|-|TRBJ2-3|TRBD2
CASSLSLTSGRSDTQYF
TGTGCCAGCAGCTTAAGTTTGACTAGCGGGAGATCAGATACGCAGTATTTT
>TRBV6-5|-|TRBJ2-7|-
CASSYARGHREQYF
TGTGCCAGCAGTTATGCCAGGGGTCACCGCGAGCAGTACTTC
>TRBV4-1|-|TRBJ1-3|TRBD1
CASSQGGRGRGRGNTIYF
TGCGCCAGCAGCCAAGGGGGGAGGGGCAGGGGGCGCGGAAACACCATATATTTT
>TRBV19|-|TRBJ1-1|-
CASSAPGQGAFF
TGTGCCAGTAGTGCCCCGGGGCAAGGAGCTTTCTTT
>TRBV7-9|once|TRBJ2-1|-
CASSLDQGGNNEQFF
TGTGCCAGCAGCTTAGACCAGGGAGGTAACAATGAGCAGTTCTTC
>TRBV7-3|-|TRBJ2-5|-
CASSPDSKETQYF
TGTGCCAGCAGCCCGGACAGTAAAGAGACCCAGTACTTC
>TRBV2|-|TRBJ2-1|TRBD2
CASSQLAGGKNEQFF
TGTGCCAGCAGTCAACTAGCGGGAGGGAAAAATGAGCAGTTCTTC
>TRBV19|-|TRBJ1-4|-
CASSIIRKTRDNEKLFF
TGTGCCAGTAGTATAATAAGAAAAACCCGGGACAACGAAAAACTGTTTTTT
>TRBV4-2|-|TRBJ1-1|-
CASSPPVLNTEAFF
TGTGCCAGCAGCCCACCGGTCCTGAACACTGAAGCTTTCTTT
>TRBV29-1|-|TRBJ2-1|-
CSVDGGWAYNEQFF
TGCAGCGTTGATGGGGGTTGGGCCTACAATGAGCAGTTCTTC
>TRBV7-3|once|TRBJ2-2|-
CASSSSNTGELFF
TGTGCCAGCAGCTCATCTAACACCGGGGAGCTGTTTTTT
>TRBV5-1|-|TRBJ2-7|-
CASRPRHLGGERSYEQYF
TGCGCCAGCAGGCCTCGCCACTTGGGGGGAGAGCGCTCCTACGAGCAGTACTTC
>TRBV19|-|TRBJ2-7|-
CASSNSGALSYEQYF
TGTGCCAGTAGTAACTCCGGGGCCCTGAGTTACGAGCAGTACTTC
>TRBV2|-|TRBJ2-7|-
CASSLRGEFGEQYF
TGTGCCAGCAGCCTCAGGGGGGAGTTCGGGGAGCAGTACTTC
>TRBV2|-|TRBJ2-7|-
CASRRHTYEQYF
TGTGCCAGCAGGCGACACACCTACGAGCAGTACTTC
>TRBV4-1|-|TRBJ2-7|TRBD2
CASSQSGRAPTRNSYEQYF
TGCGCCAGCAGCCAAAGCGGGAGGGCTCCTACCCGGAATTCCTACGAGCAGTACTTC
>TRBV10-1|-|TRBJ2-7|TRBD1
CASSSGTGIYEQYF
TGCGCCAGCAGCTCCGGGACAGGGATATACGAGCAGTACTTC
>TRBV6-1|-|TRBJ2-1|-
CASSGDWTDSYNEQFF
TGTGCCAGCAGTGGGGATTGGACAGACTCCTACAATGAGCAGTTCTTC
>TRBV2|-|TRBJ2-7|-
CASREGTPYEQYF
TGTGCCAGCAGGGAAGGGACACCCTACGAGCAGTACTTC
>TRBV14|-|TRBJ2-3|-
CASSQGGFRSTDTQYF
TGTGCCAGCAGCCAAGGAGGTTTCAGGAGCACAGATACGCAGTATTTT
>TRBV5-1|-|TRBJ2-2|-
CASTFVGNTGELFF
TGCGCCAGCACCTTCGTGGGGAACACCGGGGAGCTGTTTTTT
>TRBV6-6|-|TRBJ1-1|TRBD1
CASSSRTGGWAFF
TGTGCCAGCAGTTCAAGGACAGGCGGATGGGCTTTCTTT
>TRBV9|-|TRBJ2-4|TRBD1
CASSPTPRTGASLAKNIQYF
TGTGCCAGCAGCCCCACCCCTCGGACAGGGGCCTCCTTAGCCAAAAACATTCAGTACTTC
>TRBV27|-|TRBJ2-2|-
CASRDGGHTGELFF
TGTGCCAGCAGAGACGGGGGCCACACCGGGGAGCTGTTTTTT
>TRBV11-2|-|TRBJ2-1|-
CASSLGRNNEQFF
TGTGCCAGCAGCCTGGGACGAAACAATGAGCAGTTCTTC
>TRBV28|-|TRBJ2-3|TRBD2
CASSLTSGASLDTQYF
TGTGCCAGCAGTCTGACTAGCGGGGCCTCTTTGGATACGCAGTATTTT
>TRBV18|-|TRBJ1-4|-
CASSPSGQYKELFF
TGTGCCAGCTCACCATCGGGACAATATAAGGAACTGTTTTTT
>TRBV5-1|-|TRBJ2-7|TRBD2
CASHHGAGAYEQYF
TGCGCCAGCCACCACGGGGCGGGAGCTTACGAGCAGTACTTC
>TRBV5-1|few|TRBJ2-1|TRBD2
CASSLAGEIYNEQFF
TGCGCCAGCAGCTTAGCGGGGGAGATCTACAATGAGCAGTTCTTC
>TRBV7-3|-|TRBJ1-5|TRBD1
CASSLTLRDRGQANQPQHF
TGTGCCAGCAGCTTAACGTTACGGGACAGGGGCCAGGCCAATCAGCCCCAGCATTTT
>TRBV27|-|TRBJ1-2|-
CASSPSEIYGYTF
TGTGCCAGCAGTCCATCAGAGATCTATGGCTACACCTTC
>TRBV7-3|-|TRBJ2-1|-
CASSISSYNEQFF
TGTGCCAGCAGCATTAGCTCCTACAATGAGCAGTTCTTC
>TRBV2|-|TRBJ2-3|TRBD2
CASSGLAGVTDTQYF
TGTGCCAGCAGTGGACTAGCGGGAGTGACTGATACGCAGTATTTT
>TRBV27|-|TRBJ1-1|TRBD1
CASSLSSPGGAEAFF
TGTGCCAGCAGTTTATCGAGTCCAGGGGGGGCTGAAGCTTTCTTT
>TRBV7-2|-|TRBJ1-1|-
CASSLGAANTEAFF
TGTGCCAGCAGCTTAGGGGCAGCGAACACTGAAGCTTTCTTT
>TRBV28|-|TRBJ2-5|TRBD2
CASSSQIGTSGIGSKETQYF
TGTGCCAGCAGCAGTCAAATCGGGACTAGCGGGATTGGCTCCAAAGAGACCCAGTACTTC
>TRBV2|-|TRBJ2-3|-
CASRLDTDTQYF
TGTGCCAGCCGACTCGACACAGATACGCAGTATTTT
>TRBV6-6|-|TRBJ2-1|TRBD2
CASIPEGLAVGEQFF
TGTGCCAGCATCCCAGAGGGGCTAGCGGTCGGTGAGCAGTTCTTC
>TRBV2|-|TRBJ2-5|TRBD1
CASHRDRQETQYF
TGTGCCAGCCACCGGGACAGACAAGAGACCCAGTACTTC
>TRBV7-3|-|TRBJ1-1|-
CASSSGAGGMNTEAFF
TGTGCCAGCAGCTCGGGGGCTGGAGGGATGAACACTGAAGCTTTCTTT
>TRBV6-1|-|TRBJ1-3|-
CASSEEPRASGNTIYF
TGTGCCAGCAGTGAGGAGCCCCGGGCCTCTGGAAACACCATATATTTT
>TRBV27|-|TRBJ1-5|-
CASRPTGDGQNQPQHF
TGTGCCAGCAGACCCACTGGGGACGGCCAGAATCAGCCCCAGCATTTT
>TRBV27|-|TRBJ2-1|TRBD1
CASSKGQGAYNEQFF
TGTGCCAGCAGTAAGGGACAGGGAGCCTACAATGAGCAGTTCTTC